The rows below give T cell receptor beta chains drawn from one sample of a study of post-analysis software for immune sequencing data. TCRdb re-derived calls from the PCR reads in MiXCR, one entry per CDR3 protein. This sample has approximately 690,000 distinct CDR3 sequences, with approximately 60% found just once. The sequenced material came from blood. All receptors come from a girl aged 2-9 years with multiple sclerosis. Each CDR3 is given with its conserved first and last residue. Fields, in order: J gene, D gene, clone size, V gene, CDR3 DNA, CDR3 protein. The D gene is left open where the match is weak. The size entry is marked missing in some rows and otherwise reads once, few, many or a size class.

TRBJ1-1	NA	NA	TRBV29-1	TGCAGCGTTGGAGGACGGGACACTGAAGCTTTCTTT	CSVGGRDTEAFF
TRBJ2-1	NA	NA	TRBV15	TGTGCCACCAGCAGAGATCCCGCAGTCAACAATGAGCAGTTCTTC	CATSRDPAVNNEQFF
TRBJ1-2	TRBD1	NA	TRBV12-3/TRBV12-4	TGTGCCAGCAGGGACAGGGTGGAGGGCTACACCTTC	CASRDRVEGYTF
TRBJ1-2	NA	once	TRBV6-5	TGTGCCAGCAGCCCCTCTTGGGTTCGGGGGAACTATGGCTACACCTTC	CASSPSWVRGNYGYTF
TRBJ1-1	NA	NA	TRBV4-1	TGCGCCAGCAGCCAAGTCGGAATGGCTCTGAACACTGAAGCTTTCTTT	CASSQVGMALNTEAFF
TRBJ2-3	TRBD2	NA	TRBV7-9	TGTGCCAGCCGAACCTTTACCGGGACTAGCTATCATACGCAGTATTTT	CASRTFTGTSYHTQYF
TRBJ2-1	NA	few	TRBV7-2	TGTGCCAGCAGCAACCGGAGAGGAGGGAGGCCCAATGAGCAGTTCTTC	CASSNRRGGRPNEQFF
TRBJ2-5	NA	NA	TRBV4-1	TGCGTCAGCAGCCACCCGGAACAAGAGACCCAGTACTTC	CVSSHPEQETQYF
TRBJ2-1	NA	few	TRBV10-3	TGTGCCATCAGTGATAGTCTAAGCTCCTACAATGAGCAGTTCTTC	CAISDSLSSYNEQFF
TRBJ1-2	NA	NA	TRBV29-1	TGCAGCGCCCTGACAGGAGGGGGCTACACCTTC	CSALTGGGYTF
TRBJ2-3	TRBD2	NA	TRBV29-1	TGCAGCCTTTCCGGCGGGAGCCCACCAGATACGCAGTATTTT	CSLSGGSPPDTQYF
TRBJ1-1	NA	NA	TRBV7-2	TGTGCCAGCAGCTTAGATCCTGGCAGCGGAGTAGCTTTCTTT	CASSLDPGSGVAFF
TRBJ2-1	TRBD2	NA	TRBV12-3/TRBV12-4	TGTGCCAGCAGTTTGGGACTAGCGAACAATGAGCAGTTCTTC	CASSLGLANNEQFF
TRBJ1-2	NA	few	TRBV6-6	TGTGCCAGCAGTTCGGGACCGATCTATGGCTACACCTTC	CASSSGPIYGYTF
TRBJ2-7	NA	NA	TRBV10-3	TGTGCTATCAGGGGTTTGCCTAGCTCCTACGAGCAGTACTTC	CAIRGLPSSYEQYF
TRBJ2-3	TRBD2	NA	TRBV5-1	TGCGCCAGCAGCTGGGGACTAGCGGGCTTTGCAGATACGCAGTATTTT	CASSWGLAGFADTQYF
TRBJ2-1	TRBD2	few	TRBV20-1	TGCAGTGCTAGCGGACTAGCGGGAGTCAACTACAATGAGCAGTTCTTC	CSASGLAGVNYNEQFF
TRBJ1-1	NA	once	TRBV9	TGTGCCAGCAGCCTAGGTCGGAGGGAGAACACTGAAGCTTTCTTT	CASSLGRRENTEAFF
TRBJ2-1	NA	NA	TRBV13	TGTGCCAGCAGCTTGGCGCCCCAGAGCTCCTACAATGAGCAGTTCTTC	CASSLAPQSSYNEQFF
TRBJ1-2	NA	NA	TRBV6-2/TRBV6-3	TGTGCCAGCAGTCCTGACGGAGCCTATGGCTACACCTTC	CASSPDGAYGYTF
TRBJ1-1	NA	NA	TRBV7-2	TGTGCCAGCAGCTTAGGCCGTACAGTGTCTGAAGCTTTCTTT	CASSLGRTVSEAFF
TRBJ1-2	TRBD1	NA	TRBV20-1	TGCAGTGCTGGCCGGGACAGGGTCGGTGGCTACACCTTC	CSAGRDRVGGYTF
TRBJ1-2	NA	NA	TRBV6-1	TGTGCCAGCAGTACCCGGGACCTTCCAACTTACGGCTACACCTTC	CASSTRDLPTYGYTF
TRBJ1-5	NA	NA	TRBV7-2	TGTGCCAGCAGCCAAGGTCACGGACGGGGAAATCAGCCCCAGCATTTT	CASSQGHGRGNQPQHF
TRBJ1-1	NA	few	TRBV15	TGTGCCACCAGCAGAAGTGGGATGTCTATGAACACTGAAGCTTTCTTT	CATSRSGMSMNTEAFF
TRBJ2-7	NA	NA	TRBV27	TGTGCCAGCAGTTTTTCTTTTCTGGGGCCGACGGGTCATTTCGACGAGCAGTACTTC	CASSFSFLGPTGHFDEQYF
TRBJ2-7	NA	NA	TRBV29-1	TGCAGCGTTGATGAGGGATCTGGCGAGCAGTACTTC	CSVDEGSGEQYF
TRBJ2-7	NA	NA	TRBV6-5	TGTGCCAGCGGTTGGTCCCGACGGAGAGTTACCTACGAGCAGTACTTC	CASGWSRRRVTYEQYF
TRBJ1-1	NA	NA	TRBV5-1	TGCGCCAGCAGCTTGGAGGCCCCCTCGGACACTGAAGCTTTCTTT	CASSLEAPSDTEAFF
TRBJ1-1	NA	NA	TRBV4-2	TGTGCCAGCAGCCAAGGTTTTGACACTGAAGCTTTCTTT	CASSQGFDTEAFF
TRBJ2-7	NA	few	TRBV10-2	TGCGCCAGCAGTGAGTACGGCGAGGCGTACTTC	CASSEYGEAYF
TRBJ2-3	TRBD2	few	TRBV5-5	TGTGCCAGCAGCTTGGCCCCTAGCGGGGGGGACCCAGATACGCAGTATTTT	CASSLAPSGGDPDTQYF
TRBJ2-1	NA	NA	TRBV4-3	TGCGCCAGCAGCCCCAACCGGGACACCAATGAGCAGTTCTTC	CASSPNRDTNEQFF
TRBJ2-7	NA	NA	TRBV6-1	TGTGCCAGCGCCGACGCGGACACGAGCTCCTACGAGCAGTACTTC	CASADADTSSYEQYF
TRBJ2-1	TRBD2	NA	TRBV6-1	TGTGCCAGCAGTGAAGCGCTAGCGGCGTTCATCCGCGATGAGCAGTTCTTC	CASSEALAAFIRDEQFF
TRBJ2-1	TRBD2	NA	TRBV7-9	TGTGCCAGCAGCTCCCGACTAGCGGGAAGCGGTGAGCAGTTCTTC	CASSSRLAGSGEQFF
TRBJ1-1	TRBD1	few	TRBV7-9	TGTGCCAGCAGCATCGGACAGGGGACCACTGAAGCTTTCTTT	CASSIGQGTTEAFF
TRBJ2-5	NA	few	TRBV7-2	TGTGCCGGGGGGCGGGAGACCCAGTACTTC	CAGGRETQYF
TRBJ1-1	NA	few	TRBV27	TGTGCCAGCAGTTTAGGTTCGGTGAACACTGAAGCTTTCTTT	CASSLGSVNTEAFF
TRBJ1-4	NA	NA	TRBV7-2	TGTGCCAGCAGCTACGGACAGATTAATGAAAAACTGTTTTTT	CASSYGQINEKLFF
TRBJ2-7	TRBD2	few	TRBV10-3	TGTGCCATCAGTGAGCGGTTAGCGGGAGTCTACGAGCAGTACTTC	CAISERLAGVYEQYF
TRBJ2-3	TRBD2	NA	TRBV20-1	TGCAGTGCTGCCCTGGGACTAGCGGGCACAGATACGCAGTATTTT	CSAALGLAGTDTQYF
TRBJ2-3	TRBD2	NA	TRBV4-1	TGCGCCAGCAGCCAAGGCGGGGGGGCGGGAGGAGAAGATACGCAGTATTTT	CASSQGGGAGGEDTQYF
TRBJ2-1	NA	few	TRBV11-2	TGTGCCAGCAGCTTTACGGGAGATGAGCAGTTCTTC	CASSFTGDEQFF
TRBJ2-1	NA	NA	TRBV10-3	TGTGCCATCAGTAATTCAGGGGATTACAATGAGCAGTTCTTC	CAISNSGDYNEQFF
TRBJ1-2	NA	NA	TRBV7-2	TGTGCCAGCAGCCCTGACAAGAACTATGGCTACACCTTC	CASSPDKNYGYTF